This T cell receptor beta chain is drawn from a study of blood T cell repertoires in COVID-19. For the study at large: The analysed material was cDNA or gDNA that came from T cells, B-cell-depleted T cells, or PBMCs.

The CDR3 length is 15 residues. CDR1 and CDR2 from the germline V gene are LNHDA and SQIVND (reference sequence). V was clipped by 5 bases and J by 5 bases; unmatched bases: 7. Measured with immunoSEQ multiplex PCR; TCRdb has only the in-frame clones, and not every one. The sample has more than 200,000 clones; roughly 87% are singletons. This rearrangement joins TRBV19 to TRBJ1-5, with 9 bases lining up with TRBD1. What was sequenced was peripheral blood. This TCR was sampled from a human donor in a cohort sampled during active COVID-19. CDR3 region: CASSFRQGGDQPQHF. The CDR3 DNA reads TGTGCCAGTAGTTTCCGACAGGGGGGTGATCAGCCCCAGCATTTT.